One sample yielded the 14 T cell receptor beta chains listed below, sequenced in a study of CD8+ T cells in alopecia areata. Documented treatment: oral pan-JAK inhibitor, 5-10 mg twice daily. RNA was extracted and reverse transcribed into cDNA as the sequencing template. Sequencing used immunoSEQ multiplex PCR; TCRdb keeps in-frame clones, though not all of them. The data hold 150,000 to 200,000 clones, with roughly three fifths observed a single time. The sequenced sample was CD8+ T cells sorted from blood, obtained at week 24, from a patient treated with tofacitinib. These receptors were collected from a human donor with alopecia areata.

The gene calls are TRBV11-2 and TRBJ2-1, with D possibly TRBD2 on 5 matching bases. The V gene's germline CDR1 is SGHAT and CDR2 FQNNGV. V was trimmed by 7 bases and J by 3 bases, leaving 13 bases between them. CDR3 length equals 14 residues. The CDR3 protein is CASTAGGLYNEQFF. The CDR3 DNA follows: TGTGCCAGCACCGCTGGCGGGCTCTACAATGAGCAGTTCTTC.

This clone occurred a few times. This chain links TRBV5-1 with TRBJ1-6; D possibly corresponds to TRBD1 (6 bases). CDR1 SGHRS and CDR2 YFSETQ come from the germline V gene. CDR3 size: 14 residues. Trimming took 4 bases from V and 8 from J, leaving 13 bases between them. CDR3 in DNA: TGCGCCAGCAGCAATACAGGGACCGATTCACCCCTCCACTTT. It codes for CASSNTGTDSPLHF.

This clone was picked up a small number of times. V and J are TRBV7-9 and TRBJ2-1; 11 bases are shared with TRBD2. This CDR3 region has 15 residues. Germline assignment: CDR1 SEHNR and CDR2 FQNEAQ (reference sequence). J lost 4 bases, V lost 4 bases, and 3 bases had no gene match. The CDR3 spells CASSSSGGPYNEQFF. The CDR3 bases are TGTGCCAGCAGCTCTAGCGGGGGGCCTTACAATGAGCAGTTCTTC.

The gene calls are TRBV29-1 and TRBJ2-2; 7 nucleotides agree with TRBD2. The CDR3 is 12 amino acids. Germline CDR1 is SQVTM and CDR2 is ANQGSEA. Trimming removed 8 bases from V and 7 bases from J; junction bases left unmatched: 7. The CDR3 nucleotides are TGCAGCCTGAGCGGGGACGGCGGGGAGCTGTTTTTT. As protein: CSLSGDGGELFF.

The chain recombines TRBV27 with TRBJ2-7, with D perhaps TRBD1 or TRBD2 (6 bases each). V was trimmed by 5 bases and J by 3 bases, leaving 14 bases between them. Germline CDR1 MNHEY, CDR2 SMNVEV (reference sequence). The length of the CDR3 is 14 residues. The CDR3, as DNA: TGTGCCAGCAGTCCCACGGGGGCCTACTACGAGCAGTACTTC. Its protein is CASSPTGAYYEQYF.

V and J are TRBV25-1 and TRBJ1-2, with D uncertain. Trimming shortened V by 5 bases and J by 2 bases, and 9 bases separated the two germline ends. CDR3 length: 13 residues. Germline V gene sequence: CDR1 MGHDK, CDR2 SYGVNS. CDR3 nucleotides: TGTGCCAGCAGTCGTCAGTGGAACTATGGCTACACCTTC. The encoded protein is CASSRQWNYGYTF.

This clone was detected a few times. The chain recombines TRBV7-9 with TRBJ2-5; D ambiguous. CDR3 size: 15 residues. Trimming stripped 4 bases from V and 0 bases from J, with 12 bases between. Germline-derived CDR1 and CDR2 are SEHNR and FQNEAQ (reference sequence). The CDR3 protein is CASSSLTQNQETQYF. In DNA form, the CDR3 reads TGTGCCAGCAGCTCGTTGACACAGAACCAAGAGACCCAGTACTTC. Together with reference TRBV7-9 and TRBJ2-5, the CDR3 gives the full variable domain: DTGVSQNPRHKITKRGQNVTFRCDPISEHNRLYWYRQTLGQGPEFLTYFQNEAQLEKSRLLSDRFSAERPKGSFSTLEIQRTEQGDSAMYLCASSSLTQNQETQYFGPGTRLLVL.

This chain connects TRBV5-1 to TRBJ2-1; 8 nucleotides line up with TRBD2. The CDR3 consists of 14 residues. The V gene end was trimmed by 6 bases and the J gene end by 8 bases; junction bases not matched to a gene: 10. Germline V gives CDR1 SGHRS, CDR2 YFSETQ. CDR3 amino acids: CASIQGLVSDEQFF. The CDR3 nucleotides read TGCGCCAGCATCCAGGGACTAGTGTCCGATGAGCAGTTCTTC.

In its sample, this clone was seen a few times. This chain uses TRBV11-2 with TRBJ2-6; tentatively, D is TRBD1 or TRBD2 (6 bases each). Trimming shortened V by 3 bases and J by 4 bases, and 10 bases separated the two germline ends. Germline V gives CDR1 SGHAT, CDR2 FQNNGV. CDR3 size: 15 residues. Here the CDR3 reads CASSFGGLGANVLTF. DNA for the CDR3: TGTGCCAGCAGCTTTGGGGGGCTAGGGGCCAACGTCCTGACTTTC.

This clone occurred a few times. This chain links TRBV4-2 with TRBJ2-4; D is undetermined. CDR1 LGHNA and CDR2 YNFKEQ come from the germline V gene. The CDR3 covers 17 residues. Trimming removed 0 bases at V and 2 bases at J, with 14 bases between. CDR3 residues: CASSQDFPGVPKNIQYF. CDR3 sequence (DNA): TGTGCCAGCAGCCAAGATTTCCCTGGGGTACCCAAAAACATTCAGTACTTC.

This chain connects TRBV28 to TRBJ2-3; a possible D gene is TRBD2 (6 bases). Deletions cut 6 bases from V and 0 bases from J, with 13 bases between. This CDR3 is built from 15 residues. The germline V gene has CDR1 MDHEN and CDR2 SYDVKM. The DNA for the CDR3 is TGTGCCAGCAGGGTAGCGGCTACTAGCACAGATACGCAGTATTTT. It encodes CASRVAATSTDTQYF.

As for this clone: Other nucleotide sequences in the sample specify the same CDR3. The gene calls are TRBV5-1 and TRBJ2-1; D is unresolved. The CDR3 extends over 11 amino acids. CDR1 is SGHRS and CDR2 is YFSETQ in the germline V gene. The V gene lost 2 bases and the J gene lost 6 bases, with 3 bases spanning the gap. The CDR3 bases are TGCGCCAGCAGCTTAAGCAATGAGCAGTTCTTC. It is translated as CASSLSNEQFF.

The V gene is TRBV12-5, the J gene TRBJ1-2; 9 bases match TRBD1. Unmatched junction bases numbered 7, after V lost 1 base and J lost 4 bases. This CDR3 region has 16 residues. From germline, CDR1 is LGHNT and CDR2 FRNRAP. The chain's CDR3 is CASGLEEDRGFYGYTF. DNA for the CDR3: TGTGCTAGTGGTTTGGAGGAGGACAGGGGATTCTATGGCTACACCTTC.

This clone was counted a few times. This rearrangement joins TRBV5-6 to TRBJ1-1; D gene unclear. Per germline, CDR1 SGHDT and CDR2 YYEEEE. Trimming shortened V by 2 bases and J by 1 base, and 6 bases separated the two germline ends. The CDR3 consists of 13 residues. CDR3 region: CASSFSGNTEAFF. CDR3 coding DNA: TGTGCCAGCAGCTTTTCAGGGAACACTGAAGCTTTCTTT. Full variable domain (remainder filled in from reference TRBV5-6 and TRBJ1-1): DAGVTQSPTHLIKTRGQQVTLRCSPKSGHDTVSWYQQALGQGPQFIFQYYEEEERQRGNFPDRFSGHQFPNYSSELNVNALLLGDSALYLCASSFSGNTEAFFGQGTRLTVV.